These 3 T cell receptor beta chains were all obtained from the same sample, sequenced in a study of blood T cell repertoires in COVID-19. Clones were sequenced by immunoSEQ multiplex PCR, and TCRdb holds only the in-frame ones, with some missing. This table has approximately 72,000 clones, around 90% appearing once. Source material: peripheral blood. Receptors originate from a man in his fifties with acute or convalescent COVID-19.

CDR3 nucleotides: TGTGCCAGCAGCCAAGTCAAATGGGTGGCAGGGCACGCTGAAGCTTTCTTT. Translating gives CASSQVKWVAGHAEAFF. The chain has TRBV14 and TRBJ1-1; TRBD1 is a possible D gene (5 bases). The CDR3 spans 17 residues. Germline lookup yields CDR1 SGHDN and CDR2 FVKESK. Trimming took off 1 base at V and 6 bases at J, with 21 bases between the two ends.

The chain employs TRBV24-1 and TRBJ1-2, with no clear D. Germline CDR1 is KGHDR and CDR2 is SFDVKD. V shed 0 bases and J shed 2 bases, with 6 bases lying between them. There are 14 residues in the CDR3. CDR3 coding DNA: TGTGCCACCAGTGATTTGGGCACGAACTATGGCTACACCTTC. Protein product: CATSDLGTNYGYTF.

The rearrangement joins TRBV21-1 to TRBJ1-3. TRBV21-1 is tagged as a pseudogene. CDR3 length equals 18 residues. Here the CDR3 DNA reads TGTGCCAGCAGCGGCCCAACTCTCTATAGGGACTGTGGAAACACCATATATTTT. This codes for CASSGPTLYRDCGNTIYF.